These 15 T cell receptor beta chains were sequenced from one sample in a study of response to subunit inactivated influenza vaccine. TCRdb ran MiXCR on the RT-PCR reads and lists one entry per CDR3 protein. The table has a few hundred thousand distinct CDR3 sequences, 21% seen once; the top ten hold roughly a tenth. The specimen comprised PBMCs from blood, sampled 21 months after vaccination. These TCRs come from a man aged 50 to 69 who received an inactivated influenza vaccine.

Comment on this clonotype: A much larger clone is a single base away; this may be a read error. The J gene is TRBJ1-5, the V gene TRBV4-2; D might be TRBD1 (5 bases). V dropped 2 bases and J dropped 5 bases, with 10 bases sitting between them. Germline V lookup: CDR1 LGHNA, CDR2 YNFKEQ. This CDR3 spans 14 amino acids. The CDR3 loop reads CASSQNGADQPQHF. The CDR3 DNA is TGTGCCAGCAGCCAAAATGGGGCGGATCAGCCCCAGCATTTT.

The chain joins TRBV29-1 to TRBJ2-5; D is possibly TRBD2 (6 bases). Between the trimmed V and J ends, which lost 0 bases and 7 bases, there was a span of 15 bases. The CDR3 sequence is 14 residues long. CDR1 and CDR2 from the germline V gene are SQVTM and ANQGSEA. CDR3 sequence reads: CSVEEAGIGATQYF. CDR3 coding DNA: TGCAGCGTTGAAGAGGCGGGAATAGGAGCGACCCAGTACTTC.

This clonotype showed up many times. V is TRBV12-3 or TRBV12-4 and J is TRBJ1-5; D call uncertain. The CDR3 length is 15 residues. V was clipped by 3 bases and J by 5 bases, with 14 bases between them. In nucleotides, the CDR3 is TGTGCCAGCAGTTTTGGGTCGCCGAAGGATCAGCCCCAGCATTTT. Encoded protein: CASSFGSPKDQPQHF.

This chain uses TRBV28 with TRBJ1-2, with 8 bases that match TRBD1. CDR1 is MDHEN and CDR2 is SYDVKM in the germline V gene. V dropped 7 bases and J dropped 0; count of bases not matched to a gene: 7. This CDR3 comprises 15 residues. The CDR3: CASTLRDRTNYGYTF. The CDR3 DNA reads TGTGCCAGCACTCTACGGGACAGGACTAACTATGGCTACACCTTC.

This chain links TRBV27 with TRBJ2-7; 7 nucleotides line up with TRBD2. CDR1 is MNHEY and CDR2 is SMNVEV in the germline V gene (reference sequence). This CDR3 region has 14 residues. Losses at the gene ends were 2 bases for V and 2 bases for J; bases not matched to a gene: 3. Here the CDR3 reads CASSLAAGAYEQYF. The CDR3 coding sequence is TGTGCCAGCAGTTTAGCTGCGGGGGCCTACGAGCAGTACTTC.

This clonotype was found a few times. The chain uses TRBV6-1 and TRBJ2-3, with TRBD1 matching over 8 bases. From germline, CDR1 is MNHNS and CDR2 SASEGT. CDR3 length: 16 residues. Trimming removed 0 bases from V and 4 bases from J; junction bases left unmatched: 6. CDR3 amino acids: CASSEAAGGFADTQYF. Written as DNA, the CDR3 is TGTGCCAGCAGTGAAGCGGCAGGGGGCTTCGCAGATACGCAGTATTTT.

The rearrangement links TRBV6-2 or TRBV6-3 to TRBJ2-7; 8 bases line up with TRBD1. CDR1 MNHEY and CDR2 SVGEGT come from the germline V gene. This CDR3 spans 15 amino acids. With V trimmed by 4 bases and J by 1 base, 6 bases remained unmatched. In DNA, the CDR3 is TGTGCCAGCAGTTCCTTCCGGGACAGGTCCTACGAGCAGTACTTC. This translates into CASSSFRDRSYEQYF.

This clonotype was counted only a few times. The rearrangement joins TRBV3-1 to TRBJ2-4; 10 nucleotides align to TRBD1. The CDR3 is 15 residues long. Germline lookup yields CDR1 LGHDT and CDR2 YNNKEL (reference sequence). V was pared by 4 bases and J by 7 bases, with 7 bases of the junction left unmatched. CDR3 DNA: TGTGCCAGCAGCCCCCTGCGGACAGGGGGTAACATTCAGTACTTC. It specifies CASSPLRTGGNIQYF.

In this sample, this clonotype turned up many times. V and J are TRBV7-2 and TRBJ1-5; tentatively, D is TRBD1 (6 bases). The V end lost 0 bases, the J end lost 2 bases, and 8 bases lay between the germline ends. The CDR3 is 15 amino acids. Germline assignment: CDR1 SGHTA and CDR2 FQGNSA. The DNA of the CDR3 is TGTGCCAGCAGCTTAGCATCAGGGGGCAATCAGCCCCAGCATTTT. It yields the protein CASSLASGGNQPQHF.

This clonotype was observed a few times. The chain has TRBV27 and TRBJ1-5; D call uncertain. CDR1 and CDR2 (germline): MNHEY, SMNVEV (reference sequence). The CDR3 has 15 amino acids. The V end lost 6 bases, the J end lost 3 bases, and 15 bases lay between the germline ends. In DNA, the CDR3 is TGTGCCAGCAGGCTAGGAGGCGCCGACAATCAGCCCCAGCATTTT. As protein: CASRLGGADNQPQHF.

This clonotype was seen a few times. J is TRBJ1-1 and V is TRBV6-2 or TRBV6-3, with 7 bases fitting TRBD1. The CDR3 runs 14 residues. Germline-derived CDR1 and CDR2 are MNHEY and SVGEGT. Germline trimming cut 5 bases from V and 5 bases from J; bases unmatched to any gene: 8. This chain's CDR3 is CASSAVQGITEAFF. CDR3 nucleotides: TGTGCCAGCAGTGCCGTACAGGGGATAACTGAAGCTTTCTTT.

V gene TRBV4-2 combines with J gene TRBJ1-5, with no clear D. This CDR3 is built from 13 residues. Germline V CDR1 and CDR2: LGHNA, YNFKEQ. Trimming removed 0 bases from V and 4 bases from J, with 4 bases in between. This CDR3 reads CASSQDNNQPQHF. CDR3 bases: TGTGCCAGCAGCCAAGATAATAATCAGCCCCAGCATTTT.

The gene calls are TRBV20-1 and TRBJ2-1; 7 bases are a match to TRBD2. V dropped 4 bases and J dropped 4; count of bases not matched to a gene: 7. Germline V CDR1 and CDR2: DFQATT, SNEGSKA (reference sequence). CDR3 size: 14 residues. CDR3: CSAMAGASYNEQFF. As DNA, the CDR3 is TGCAGTGCTATGGCGGGAGCATCGTACAATGAGCAGTTCTTC.

This chain joins TRBV7-9 and TRBJ2-2; weak D call: TRBD2 (5 bases). CDR1 and CDR2 (germline): SEHNR, FQNEAQ (reference sequence). With 5 bases removed from V and 0 bases from J, the gap between germline ends came to 10 bases. This CDR3 is 15 amino acids long. This CDR3 reads CASSRGGTNTGELFF. The CDR3 bases are TGTGCCAGCAGCCGAGGAGGAACGAACACCGGGGAGCTGTTTTTT.

The chain uses TRBV7-8 and TRBJ2-1, with D unresolved. V was clipped by 4 bases and J by 0 bases, with 7 bases between them. Germline CDR1 and CDR2: SGHVS and FQNEAQ. The CDR3 is 14 amino acids. The CDR3 coding sequence is TGTGCCAGCAGCTCCTTCCGCTCCTACAATGAGCAGTTCTTC. Translating it yields CASSSFRSYNEQFF.